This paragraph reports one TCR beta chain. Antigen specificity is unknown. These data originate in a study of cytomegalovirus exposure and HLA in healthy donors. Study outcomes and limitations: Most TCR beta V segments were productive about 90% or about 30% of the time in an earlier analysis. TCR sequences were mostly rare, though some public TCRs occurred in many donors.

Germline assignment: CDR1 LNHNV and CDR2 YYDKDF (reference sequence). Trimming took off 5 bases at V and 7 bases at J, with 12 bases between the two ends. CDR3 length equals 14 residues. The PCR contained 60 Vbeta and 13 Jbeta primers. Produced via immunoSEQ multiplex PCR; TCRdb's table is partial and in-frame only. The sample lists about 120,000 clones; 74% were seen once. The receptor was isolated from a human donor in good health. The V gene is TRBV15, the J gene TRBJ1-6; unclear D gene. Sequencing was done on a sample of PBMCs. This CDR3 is CATSRSFENSPLHF. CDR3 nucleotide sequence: TGTGCCACCAGCCGAAGCTTTGAAAATTCACCCCTCCACTTT. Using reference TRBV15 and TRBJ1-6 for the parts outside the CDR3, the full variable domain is DAMVIQNPRYQVTQFGKPVTLSCSQTLNHNVMYWYQQKSSQAPKLLFHYYDKDFNNEADTPDNFQSRRPNTSFCFLDIRSPGLGDTAMYLCATSRSFENSPLHFGNGTRLTVT.